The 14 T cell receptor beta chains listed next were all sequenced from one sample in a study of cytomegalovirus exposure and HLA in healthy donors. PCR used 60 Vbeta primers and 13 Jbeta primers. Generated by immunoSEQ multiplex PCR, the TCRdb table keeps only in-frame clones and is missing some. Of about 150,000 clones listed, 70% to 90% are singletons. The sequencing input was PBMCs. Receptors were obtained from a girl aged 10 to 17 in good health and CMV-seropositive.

In DNA form, the CDR3 reads TGCGCCAGCAGCTTAGAACAGGGTGGGACCGGGGAGCTGTTTTTT. As protein: CASSLEQGGTGELFF. The V gene is TRBV5-1, the J gene TRBJ2-2, with D possibly matching TRBD1 (6 bases). V lost 2 bases to trimming and J lost 5 bases, with 13 bases between them. There are 15 residues in the CDR3. Germline V gene data show CDR1 as SGHRS and CDR2 as YFSETQ.

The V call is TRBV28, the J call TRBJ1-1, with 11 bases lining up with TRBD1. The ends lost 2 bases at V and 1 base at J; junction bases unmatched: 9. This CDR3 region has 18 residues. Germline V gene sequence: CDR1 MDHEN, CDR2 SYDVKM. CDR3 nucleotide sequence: TGTGCCAGCAGTTTAGATATGGACAGGGGGCTTGGGAACACTGAAGCTTTCTTT. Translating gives CASSLDMDRGLGNTEAFF.

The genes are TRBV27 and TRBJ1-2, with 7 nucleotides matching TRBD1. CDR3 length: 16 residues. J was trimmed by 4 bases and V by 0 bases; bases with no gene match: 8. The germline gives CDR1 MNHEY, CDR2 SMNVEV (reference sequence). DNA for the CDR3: TGTGCCAGCAGTTTATCGGGTGGGACAGCGAGCTATGGCTACACCTTC. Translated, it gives CASSLSGGTASYGYTF.

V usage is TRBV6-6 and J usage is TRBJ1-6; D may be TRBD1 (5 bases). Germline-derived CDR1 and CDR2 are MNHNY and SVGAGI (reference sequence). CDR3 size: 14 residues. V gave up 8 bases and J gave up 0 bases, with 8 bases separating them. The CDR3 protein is CASGDSSYNSPLHF. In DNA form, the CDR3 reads TGTGCCAGCGGCGACAGCTCCTATAATTCACCCCTCCACTTT.

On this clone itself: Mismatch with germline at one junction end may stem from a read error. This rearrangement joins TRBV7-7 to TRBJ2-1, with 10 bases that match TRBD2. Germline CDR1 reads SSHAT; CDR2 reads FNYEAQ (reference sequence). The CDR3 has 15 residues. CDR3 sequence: CASSLGTSVDNEQFF. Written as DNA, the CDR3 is TGTGCTAGCAGCTTAGGGACTAGCGTAGACAATGAGCAGTTCTTC.

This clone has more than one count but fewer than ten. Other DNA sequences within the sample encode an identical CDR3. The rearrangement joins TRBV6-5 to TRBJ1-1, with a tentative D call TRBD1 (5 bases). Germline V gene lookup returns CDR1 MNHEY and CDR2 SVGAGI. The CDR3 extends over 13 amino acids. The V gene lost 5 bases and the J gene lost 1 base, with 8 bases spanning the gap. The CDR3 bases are TGTGCCAGCAGTCCGACAGAGAACACTGAAGCTTTCTTT. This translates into CASSPTENTEAFF.

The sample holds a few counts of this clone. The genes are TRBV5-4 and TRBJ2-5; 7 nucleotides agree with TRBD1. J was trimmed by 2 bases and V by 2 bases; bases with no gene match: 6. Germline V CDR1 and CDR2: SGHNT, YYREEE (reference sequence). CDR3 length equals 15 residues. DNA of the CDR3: TGTGCCAGCAGCTTAAAGACAGGGTGGCAAGAGACCCAGTACTTC. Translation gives CASSLKTGWQETQYF.

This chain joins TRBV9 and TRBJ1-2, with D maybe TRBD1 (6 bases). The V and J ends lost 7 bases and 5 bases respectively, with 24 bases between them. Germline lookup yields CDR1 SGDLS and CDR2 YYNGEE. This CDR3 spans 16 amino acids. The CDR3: CASSAGGAEIPYGYTF. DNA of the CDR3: TGTGCCAGCTCCGCTGGGGGGGCGGAAATTCCTTATGGCTACACCTTC.

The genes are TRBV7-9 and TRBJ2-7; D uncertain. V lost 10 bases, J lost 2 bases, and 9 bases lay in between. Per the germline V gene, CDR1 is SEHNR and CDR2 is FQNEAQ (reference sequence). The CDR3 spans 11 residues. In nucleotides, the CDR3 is TGTGCCACCGGGTCAGCCTACGAGCAGTACTTC. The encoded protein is CATGSAYEQYF.

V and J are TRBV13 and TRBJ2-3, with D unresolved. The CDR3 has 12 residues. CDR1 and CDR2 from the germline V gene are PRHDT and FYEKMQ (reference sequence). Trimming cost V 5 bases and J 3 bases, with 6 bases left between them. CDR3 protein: CASSPGTDTQYF. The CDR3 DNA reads TGTGCCAGCAGCCCCGGGACAGATACGCAGTATTTT.

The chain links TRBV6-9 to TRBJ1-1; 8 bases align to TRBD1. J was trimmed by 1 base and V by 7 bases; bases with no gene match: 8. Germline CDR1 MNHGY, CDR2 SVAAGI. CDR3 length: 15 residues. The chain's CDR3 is CASTGQAITNTEAFF. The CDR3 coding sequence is TGTGCCAGCACGGGACAGGCGATTACGAACACTGAAGCTTTCTTT.

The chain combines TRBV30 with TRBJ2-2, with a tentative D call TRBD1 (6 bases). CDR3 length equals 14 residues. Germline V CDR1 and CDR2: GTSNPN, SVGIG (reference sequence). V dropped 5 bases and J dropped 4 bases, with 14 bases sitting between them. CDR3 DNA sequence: TGTGCCTGGGGACCTACAGGGCCCACCGGGGAGCTGTTTTTT. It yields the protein CAWGPTGPTGELFF. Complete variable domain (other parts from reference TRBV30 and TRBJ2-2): SQTIHQWPATLVQPVGSPLSLECTVEGTSNPNLYWYRQAAGRGLQLLFYSVGIGQISSEVPQNLSASRPQDRQFILSSKKLLLSDSGFYLCAWGPTGPTGELFFGEGSRLTVL.

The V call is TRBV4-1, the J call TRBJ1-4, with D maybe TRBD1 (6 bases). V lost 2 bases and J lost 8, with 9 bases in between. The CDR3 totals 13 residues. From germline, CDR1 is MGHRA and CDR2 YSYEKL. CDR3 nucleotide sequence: TGCGCCAGCAGCCAAACAAGGGGGGAAAAACTGTTTTTT. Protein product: CASSQTRGEKLFF.

The CDR3 DNA is TGTGCCAGCAATACAGGGGGTGGAGATACGCAGTATTTT. Its translation is CASNTGGGDTQYF. This chain joins TRBV2 and TRBJ2-3; 8 bases line up with TRBD1. There are 13 residues in the CDR3. Germline lookup yields CDR1 SNHLY and CDR2 FYNNEI. Trimming cost V 7 bases and J 5 bases; bases outside gene matches: 5. Drawing the rest from reference TRBV2 and TRBJ2-3, the complete variable domain is EPEVTQTPSHQVTQMGQEVILRCVPISNHLYFYWYRQILGQKVEFLVSFYNNEISEKSEIFDDQFSVERPDGSNFTLKIRSTKLEDSAMYFCASNTGGGDTQYFGPGTRLTVL.